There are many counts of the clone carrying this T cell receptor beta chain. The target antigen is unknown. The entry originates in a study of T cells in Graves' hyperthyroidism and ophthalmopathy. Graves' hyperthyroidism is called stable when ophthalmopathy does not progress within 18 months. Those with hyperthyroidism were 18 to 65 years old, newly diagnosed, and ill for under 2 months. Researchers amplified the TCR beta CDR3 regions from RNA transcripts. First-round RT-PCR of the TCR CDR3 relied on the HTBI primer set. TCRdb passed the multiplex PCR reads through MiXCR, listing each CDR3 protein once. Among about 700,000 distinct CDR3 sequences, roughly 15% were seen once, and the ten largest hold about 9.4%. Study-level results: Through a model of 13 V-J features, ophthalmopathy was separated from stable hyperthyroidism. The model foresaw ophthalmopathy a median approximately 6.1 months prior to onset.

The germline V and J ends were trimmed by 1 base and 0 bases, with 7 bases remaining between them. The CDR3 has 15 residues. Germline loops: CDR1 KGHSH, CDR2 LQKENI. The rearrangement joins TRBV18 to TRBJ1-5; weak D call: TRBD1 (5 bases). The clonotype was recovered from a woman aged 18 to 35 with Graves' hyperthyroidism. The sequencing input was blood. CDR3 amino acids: CASSPRQNSNQPQHF. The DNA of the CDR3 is TGTGCCAGCTCACCACGACAGAATAGCAATCAGCCCCAGCATTTT.